A single sample gave rise to the 6 T cell receptor beta chains below, sequenced in a study of breast tumors, draining lymph nodes, adjacent tissues. Axillary draining lymph nodes of breast cancer patients supplied the node samples. TCRdb re-called the multiplex PCR reads through MiXCR, storing one row per CDR3 protein. The sample yields around 130,000 distinct CDR3 sequences, over 25% seen once. The sequenced sample consisted of axillary lymph node tissue. The receptors shown here come from a female donor with breast cancer. Some clones in this sample may be carry-over from other donors' samples.

This clonotype was counted ten times or more. This rearrangement joins TRBV30 to TRBJ1-2; TRBD1 matches at 9 bases. The CDR3 totals 14 residues. Trimming cost V 2 bases and J 4 bases; bases outside gene matches: 5. The germline gives CDR1 GTSNPN, CDR2 SVGIG (reference sequence). The CDR3 bases are TGTGCCTGGAGTCGGGACAGGGTGGCCTATGGCTACACCTTC. It codes for CAWSRDRVAYGYTF.

This clonotype came up many times. The chain recombines TRBV5-5 with TRBJ2-1; D gene unclear. The ends were cut back, 4 bases at V and 1 base at J, with 12 bases in the middle. The CDR3 is 15 amino acids. CDR1 SGHKS and CDR2 YYEKEE come from the germline V gene (reference sequence). CDR3 sequence reads: CASSLSGHSYNEQFF. Written as DNA, the CDR3 is TGTGCCAGCAGCCTTTCCGGGCATTCCTACAATGAGCAGTTCTTC.

The genes are TRBV20-1 and TRBJ2-3; 9 positions agree with TRBD2. Per germline, CDR1 DFQATT and CDR2 SNEGSKA (reference sequence). V shed 2 bases and J 11 bases; nucleotides not matched to a gene: 14. CDR3 length: 15 residues. The CDR3 here is CSARTLAGIYNEQYF. CDR3 nucleotides: TGCAGTGCTAGAACCCTAGCGGGAATATACAATGAGCAGTATTTT.

The gene calls are TRBV6-6 and TRBJ2-1, with 8 bases aligning to TRBD2. Trimming took 4 bases from V and 1 from J; bases not matched to a gene: 9. Germline values: CDR1 MNHNY, CDR2 SVGAGI (reference sequence). The CDR3 is 17 amino acids. CDR3 DNA sequence: TGTGCCAGCAGTTCAGGCCCACTAGCGGAGTCCTACAATGAGCAGTTCTTC. It specifies CASSSGPLAESYNEQFF.

This clonotype has more than one count but fewer than ten. The chain recombines TRBV7-2 with TRBJ1-1; 7 bases are a match to TRBD1. V shed 5 bases, J shed 11 bases, and the junction held 11 bases outside the gene matches. Germline CDR1 reads SGHTA; CDR2 reads FQGNSA. This CDR3 comprises 13 residues. The CDR3 reads CASSPGTGAGAFF. The CDR3 DNA reads as TGTGCCAGCAGCCCTGGCACAGGGGCCGGGGCTTTCTTT.

This chain connects TRBV5-1 to TRBJ2-3; 7 positions agree with TRBD1. CDR1 and CDR2 from the germline V gene are SGHRS and YFSETQ. Trimming cost V 3 bases and J 2 bases; bases outside gene matches: 9. CDR3 length equals 16 residues. CDR3 loop: CASSSRTGLSTDTQYF. The CDR3 DNA is TGCGCCAGCAGCTCCCGGACAGGACTCTCCACAGATACGCAGTATTTT.